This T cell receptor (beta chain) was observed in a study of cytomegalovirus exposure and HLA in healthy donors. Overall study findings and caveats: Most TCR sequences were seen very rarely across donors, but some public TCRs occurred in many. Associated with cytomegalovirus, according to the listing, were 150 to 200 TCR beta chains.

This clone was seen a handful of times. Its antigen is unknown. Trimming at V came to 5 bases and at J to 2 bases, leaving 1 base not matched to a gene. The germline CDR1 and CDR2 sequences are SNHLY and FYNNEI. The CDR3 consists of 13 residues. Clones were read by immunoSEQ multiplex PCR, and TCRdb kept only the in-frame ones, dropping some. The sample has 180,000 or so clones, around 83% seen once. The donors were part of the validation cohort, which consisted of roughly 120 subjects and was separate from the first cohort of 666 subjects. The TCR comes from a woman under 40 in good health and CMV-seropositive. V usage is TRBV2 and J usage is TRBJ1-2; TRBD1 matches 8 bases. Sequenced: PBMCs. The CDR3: CASSRTGNYGYTF. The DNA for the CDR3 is TGTGCCAGCAGTAGGACAGGGAACTATGGCTACACCTTC. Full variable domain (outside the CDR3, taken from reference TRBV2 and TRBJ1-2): EPEVTQTPSHQVTQMGQEVILRCVPISNHLYFYWYRQILGQKVEFLVSFYNNEISEKSEIFDDQFSVERPDGSNFTLKIRSTKLEDSAMYFCASSRTGNYGYTFGSGTRLTVV.